Listed here are 17 T cell receptor beta chains from one sample, sequenced in a study of T cell repertoires in cytomegalovirus infection. Each CDR3 protein is one row after TCRdb ran MiXCR on the reads. The sample consists of 180,000 or so distinct CDR3 sequences, about 15% of them appearing once. Sequencing was carried out using CD8+ T cells from PBMCs. Source of these receptors: a human donor in good health (CMV status not recorded). Some clones in this sample may be carry-over from other donors' samples.

The chain combines TRBV7-9 with TRBJ2-7; 7 bases align to TRBD1. The CDR3 sequence is 15 residues long. Germline V CDR1 and CDR2: SEHNR, FQNEAQ (reference sequence). The trim removed 5 bases at V and 3 bases at J, leaving 10 bases unmatched. The CDR3 protein is CASSRIDRDYYEQYF. The DNA of the CDR3 is TGTGCCAGCAGCCGCATCGACAGGGATTACTACGAGCAGTACTTC.

This clonotype was counted many times. At one boundary the junction diverges from the germline segment, which might be a read error. V gene TRBV6-2 or TRBV6-3 combines with J gene TRBJ2-4; D is undetermined. The CDR3 totals 12 residues. Germline V gives CDR1 MNHEY, CDR2 SVGEGT. The CDR3 is CASSYPTPETAF. CDR3 nucleotides: TGTGCCAGCAGTTACCCGACACCCGAGACCGCGTTC.

This clonotype was seen only a few times. This chain uses TRBV9 with TRBJ2-1, with 8 bases aligning to TRBD2. V trimming: 4 bases; J trimming: 1 base; junction bases outside the gene matches: 4. Germline assignment: CDR1 SGDLS and CDR2 YYNGEE. The CDR3 sequence is 15 residues long. The CDR3 DNA is TGTGCCAGCAGCTACGGGGGGGAATCCTACAATGAGCAGTTCTTC. Translation: CASSYGGESYNEQFF.

The rearrangement uses TRBV20-1 and TRBJ2-1; 9 positions match TRBD2. The J segment lost 7 bases and the V segment lost 3 bases, leaving 7 bases of the junction unmatched. This CDR3 contains 14 residues. CDR1 is DFQATT, CDR2 SNEGSKA, per germline (reference sequence). The CDR3 nucleotides read TGCAGTGCTAGCTATGGCGGGGGGGCGAATGAGCAGTTCTTC. It codes for CSASYGGGANEQFF.

The V gene is TRBV27, the J gene TRBJ1-6; 8 positions agree with TRBD1. V lost 6 bases to trimming and J lost 0 bases; unmatched junction nucleotides: 1. The CDR3 length is 15 residues. Germline V gene sequence: CDR1 MNHEY, CDR2 SMNVEV (reference sequence). The CDR3 spells CASSRGPSYNSPLHF. Written as DNA, the CDR3 is TGTGCCAGCAGCAGGGGGCCCTCCTATAATTCACCCCTCCACTTT.

The CDR3 nucleotides read TGTGCCAGCAGACAGGGGCTCGAGATCTCCTACAATGAGCAGTTCTTC. This encodes CASRQGLEISYNEQFF. J is TRBJ2-1 and V is TRBV10-3; TRBD1 aligns across 8 bases. Germline V gene lookup returns CDR1 ENHRY and CDR2 SYGVKD. The length of the CDR3 is 16 residues. The ends lost 10 bases at V and 0 bases at J; junction bases unmatched: 11.

The rearrangement links TRBV7-9 to TRBJ2-6; perhaps TRBD2 as D (7 bases). Trimming removed 4 bases from V and 0 bases from J, with 13 bases in between. This CDR3 spans 17 amino acids. Germline CDR1 SEHNR, CDR2 FQNEAQ (reference sequence). The DNA of the CDR3 is TGTGCCAGCAGCTCGCACAGGGAGGGCTCTGGGGCCAACGTCCTGACTTTC. It translates to CASSSHREGSGANVLTF.

This clonotype was seen more than once but under ten times. The rearrangement uses TRBV27 and TRBJ1-1, with D possibly TRBD1 on 5 matching bases. The V end was cut by 6 bases, the J end by 8 bases, with 13 bases between. CDR1 and CDR2 from the germline V gene are MNHEY and SMNVEV (reference sequence). CDR3 size: 12 residues. The CDR3 region is CASRGTEQEAFF. CDR3 nucleotides: TGTGCCAGCAGAGGGACGGAACAAGAAGCTTTCTTT.

The V gene is TRBV24-1, the J gene TRBJ2-1; D may be TRBD1 (6 bases). V was cut by 4 bases and J by 4 bases, with 13 bases left in between. The CDR3 is made up of 15 amino acids. Germline-derived CDR1 and CDR2 are KGHDR and SFDVKD. CDR3 region: CATSDLQGKYNEQFF. The DNA of the CDR3 is TGTGCCACCAGTGACCTTCAGGGGAAATACAATGAGCAGTTCTTC.

The chain links TRBV20-1 to TRBJ1-1; no clear D gene. Trimming cost V 0 bases and J 5 bases, with 4 bases left between them. The CDR3 totals 11 residues. Germline V gives CDR1 DFQATT, CDR2 SNEGSKA (reference sequence). This chain's CDR3 is CSARDRTEAFF. CDR3 DNA sequence: TGCAGTGCTAGAGATCGGACTGAAGCTTTCTTT.

This clonotype was counted between two and nine times. CDR3 sequence (DNA): TGTGCCAGCAGCTTAGCGCTCGTGGAGACCCAGTACTTC. Residues: CASSLALVETQYF. The chain uses TRBV7-8 and TRBJ2-5; D uncertain. V lost 0 bases and J 5 bases, leaving 7 bases between the germline ends. Germline-derived CDR1 and CDR2 are SGHVS and FQNEAQ. CDR3 length equals 13 residues.

The chain combines TRBV27 with TRBJ2-7; perhaps TRBD1 as D (6 bases). CDR1 is MNHEY, CDR2 SMNVEV, per germline (reference sequence). Between the trimmed V and J ends, which lost 6 bases and 1 base, there was a span of 13 bases. The CDR3 is 14 amino acids. CDR3: CASRRTVLSYEQYF. CDR3 nucleotide sequence: TGTGCCAGCAGGCGGACAGTCTTGTCCTACGAGCAGTACTTC.

V gene TRBV7-6 combines with J gene TRBJ2-3; the match to TRBD2 covers 14 bases. The CDR3 contains 16 residues. Trimming removed 5 bases from V and 5 bases from J; junction bases left unmatched: 6. Germline CDR1 is SGHVS and CDR2 is FNYEAQ. As DNA, the CDR3 is TGTGCCAGCAGCCGGACTAGCGGGGGGTTTAGAGATACGCAGTATTTT. This gives the protein CASSRTSGGFRDTQYF.

This chain joins TRBV6-2 or TRBV6-3 and TRBJ2-7, with D perhaps TRBD1 or TRBD2 (5 bases each). CDR3 size: 13 residues. V was trimmed by 10 bases and J by 3 bases, leaving 16 bases between them. Germline V gene sequence: CDR1 MNHEY, CDR2 SVGEGT. The CDR3 DNA follows: TGTGCCATCACCGGAGGACATTTCTACGAGCAGTACTTC. Its protein is CAITGGHFYEQYF.

The V gene is TRBV14, the J gene TRBJ2-4, with D perhaps matching TRBD1 (5 bases). The CDR3 covers 14 residues. The V end was cut by 0 bases, the J end by 5 bases, with 8 bases between. The germline gives CDR1 SGHDN, CDR2 FVKESK. The CDR3 protein is CASSQDRAQNIQYF. The CDR3 DNA reads TGTGCCAGCAGCCAAGACAGGGCCCAAAACATTCAGTACTTC.

This clonotype was seen a few times. The CDR3 region is CASSLAAGGDGYTF. CDR3 DNA sequence: TGTGCCAGCAGCTTAGCGGCCGGGGGGGATGGCTACACCTTC. The chain couples TRBV7-2 to TRBJ1-2; a weak D match, TRBD1 (5 bases). The CDR3 sequence is 14 residues long. CDR1 and CDR2 (germline): SGHTA, FQGNSA. With 0 bases removed from V and 6 bases from J, the gap between germline ends came to 11 bases.

This chain links TRBV7-6 with TRBJ2-5, with 9 bases matching TRBD1. Germline CDR1 and CDR2: SGHVS and FNYEAQ. J was trimmed by 4 bases and V by 0 bases; bases with no gene match: 6. The CDR3 sequence is 16 residues long. CDR3 coding DNA: TGTGCCAGCAGCTTAGCCCCAGACAGGGGGGGAGAGACCCAGTACTTC. Translating gives CASSLAPDRGGETQYF.